What follows are 20 T cell receptor beta chains derived from one specimen sequenced in a study of blood T cell repertoires in COVID-19. Generated by immunoSEQ multiplex PCR, the TCRdb table keeps only in-frame clones and is missing some. The sample includes some 220,000 clones, almost 85% of them seen just once. The source material was peripheral blood. These receptors came from a woman aged 70-85 years with COVID-19, enrolled during active disease.

This clone has just a few counts. The genes are TRBV7-8 and TRBJ1-1; the match to TRBD1 covers 7 bases. Germline CDR1 is SGHVS and CDR2 is FQNEAQ. This CDR3 spans 14 amino acids. The junction had 4 bases not matched to a gene; V was cut back by 1 base and J by 5 bases. In DNA, the CDR3 is TGTGCCAGCAGCTTAGGAACAGGGGAAACTGAAGCTTTCTTT. Its translation is CASSLGTGETEAFF.

The V and J genes are TRBV7-3 and TRBJ2-1; 7 nucleotides line up with TRBD2. The CDR3 spans 15 residues. From germline, CDR1 is SGHTA and CDR2 FQGTGA. Trimming removed 3 bases from V and 10 bases from J; junction bases left unmatched: 12. The CDR3: CASSLSSGLGREQFF. The CDR3 DNA is TGTGCCAGCAGCTTGTCTAGCGGCCTGGGGAGGGAGCAGTTCTTC.

J is TRBJ1-5 and V is TRBV19; TRBD1 might be the D (5 bases). Per the germline V gene, CDR1 is LNHDA and CDR2 is SQIVND (reference sequence). The CDR3 is made up of 16 amino acids. V lost 0 bases and J lost 3, with 12 bases in between. The CDR3 region is CASSIDPRGVNQPQHF. The DNA of the CDR3 is TGTGCCAGTAGTATAGATCCGCGGGGGGTCAATCAGCCCCAGCATTTT. Based on the CDR3 plus reference TRBV19 and TRBJ1-5, the full variable domain is DGGITQSPKYLFRKEGQNVTLSCEQNLNHDAMYWYRQDPGQGLRLIYYSQIVNDFQKGDIAEGYSVSREKKESFPLTVTSAQKNPTAFYLCASSIDPRGVNQPQHFGDGTRLSIL.

The chain has TRBV28 and TRBJ2-1; D may be TRBD1 (5 bases). The CDR3 contains 13 residues. Trimming took 4 bases from V and 5 from J, leaving 9 bases between them. The germline gives CDR1 MDHEN, CDR2 SYDVKM. CDR3 loop: CASSSLGHNEQFF. For the CDR3, the DNA is TGTGCCAGCAGTTCTTTGGGGCACAATGAGCAGTTCTTC.

The gene calls are TRBV5-1 and TRBJ1-1; tentatively, D is TRBD1 (5 bases). This CDR3 is 16 amino acids long. Germline V gives CDR1 SGHRS, CDR2 YFSETQ. V was clipped by 1 base and J by 3 bases, with 16 bases between them. This chain's CDR3 is CASSLYLPEGYTEAFF. Here the CDR3 DNA reads TGCGCCAGCAGCTTGTATCTGCCGGAGGGGTACACTGAAGCTTTCTTT.

The gene calls are TRBV5-5 and TRBJ1-4; possibly TRBD1 for D (5 bases). Germline V gene sequence: CDR1 SGHKS, CDR2 YYEKEE (reference sequence). The CDR3 runs to 14 residues. Trimming removed 1 base at V and 8 bases at J, with 12 bases between. This chain's CDR3 is CASSLPGRGEKLFF. CDR3 nucleotides: TGTGCCAGCAGCTTGCCAGGGCGGGGGGAAAAACTGTTTTTT.

The chain uses TRBV29-1 and TRBJ1-1, with TRBD1 as a possible D gene (5 bases). The CDR3 has 16 residues. Trimming stripped 3 bases from V and 1 base from J, with 18 bases between. Germline V CDR1 and CDR2: SQVTM, ANQGSEA. CDR3 in amino acids: CSVDLDSGIANTEAFF. Here the CDR3 DNA reads TGCAGCGTTGATCTCGACAGTGGGATTGCGAACACTGAAGCTTTCTTT.

The J gene is TRBJ2-4, the V gene TRBV7-2; a possible D gene is TRBD1 (5 bases). The V end was cut by 5 bases, the J end by 1 base, with 18 bases between. Germline V gene lookup returns CDR1 SGHTA and CDR2 FQGNSA. CDR3 length: 17 amino acids. DNA of the CDR3: TGTGCCAGCAGCGTCGTTGGTCAGGGAATTGCCAAAAACATTCAGTACTTC. This translates into CASSVVGQGIAKNIQYF. The entire variable domain, with the rest obtained from reference TRBV7-2 and TRBJ2-4, is as follows: GAGVSQSPSNKVTEKGKDVELRCDPISGHTALYWYRQSLGQGLEFLIYFQGNSAPDKSGLPSDRFSAERTGGSVSTLTIQRTQQEDSAVYLCASSVVGQGIAKNIQYFGAGTRLSVL.

The rearrangement joins TRBV4-3 to TRBJ1-5; D call uncertain. The CDR3 runs 15 residues. The V end was cut by 0 bases, the J end by 4 bases, with 10 bases between. CDR1 LGHNA and CDR2 YSLEER come from the germline V gene. The CDR3 here is CASSQETYGNQPQHF. CDR3 coding DNA: TGCGCCAGCAGCCAAGAGACATATGGGAATCAGCCCCAGCATTTT.

The sample holds a few counts of this clone. V is TRBV27 and J is TRBJ2-1; 13 bases map to TRBD2. Trimming cost V 6 bases and J 4 bases; bases outside gene matches: 15. Germline CDR1 MNHEY, CDR2 SMNVEV (reference sequence). The CDR3 is made up of 19 amino acids. The CDR3 nucleotides are TGTGCCAGCAGACCCACGGGGACTAGCGGGGCATTCATTTACAATGAGCAGTTCTTC. Amino acids: CASRPTGTSGAFIYNEQFF.

This clone came up a few times. V usage is TRBV25-1 and J usage is TRBJ2-1; the D is unclear. The V end lost 4 bases, the J end lost 0 bases, and 10 bases lay between the germline ends. Germline CDR1 reads MGHDK; CDR2 reads SYGVNS. The CDR3 spans 15 residues. CDR3 nucleotides: TGTGCCAGCAGTGCCCAAATCAGCTCCTACAATGAGCAGTTCTTC. Translated: CASSAQISSYNEQFF.

The rearrangement joins TRBV27 to TRBJ1-1; D gene uncertain. This CDR3 is built from 17 residues. Trimming removed 1 base from V and 0 bases from J, with 15 bases in between. Germline V gives CDR1 MNHEY, CDR2 SMNVEV (reference sequence). CDR3 bases: TGTGCCAGCAGTTTATACAGTGGAGGGTCTGTGAACACTGAAGCTTTCTTT. Protein product: CASSLYSGGSVNTEAFF.

J is TRBJ2-7 and V is TRBV6-5; possible D gene TRBD1, 5 bases. CDR1 and CDR2 (germline): MNHEY, SVGAGI. V was clipped by 3 bases and J by 5 bases, with 14 bases between them. This CDR3 region has 14 residues. CDR3 nucleotide sequence: TGTGCCAGCAGTTATGTAAGGGGCCTTGACGAGCAGTACTTC. It is translated as CASSYVRGLDEQYF.

This clone has only a few counts. The chain links TRBV6-2 or TRBV6-3 to TRBJ2-1; D remains unclear. This CDR3 spans 15 amino acids. Germline CDR1 and CDR2: MNHEY and SVGEGT. With 0 bases removed from V and 8 bases from J, the gap between germline ends came to 14 bases. The CDR3 loop is CASSYSSDRVDEQFF. CDR3 bases: TGTGCCAGCAGTTACTCGAGTGATCGTGTCGATGAGCAGTTCTTC.

The V call is TRBV29-1, the J call TRBJ2-5; the D gene is possibly TRBD1 (7 bases). V was trimmed by 6 bases and J by 5 bases, leaving 16 bases between them. Germline V CDR1 and CDR2: SQVTM, ANQGSEA. The CDR3 contains 13 residues. CDR3 residues: CSVETGAGETQYF. Here the CDR3 DNA reads TGCAGCGTAGAAACAGGGGCGGGGGAGACCCAGTACTTC. Full variable domain (rest looked up from reference TRBV29-1 and TRBJ2-5): SAVISQKPSRDICQRGTSLTIQCQVDSQVTMMFWYRQQPGQSLTLIATANQGSEATYESGFVIDKFPISRPNLTFSTLTVSNMSPEDSSIYLCSVETGAGETQYFGPGTRLLVL.

This rearrangement joins TRBV2 to TRBJ2-5; perhaps TRBD1 as D (5 bases). Germline CDR1 SNHLY, CDR2 FYNNEI. The CDR3 spans 13 residues. Trimming cost V 4 bases and J 3 bases, with 9 bases left between them. The CDR3 nucleotides read TGTGCCAGCAGTGGAAACAGGAAAGAGACCCAGTACTTC. Translation: CASSGNRKETQYF.

The chain combines TRBV5-6 with TRBJ2-7; D is perhaps TRBD2 (6 bases). Germline V gives CDR1 SGHDT, CDR2 YYEEEE. This CDR3 spans 15 amino acids. V lost 4 bases, J lost 5 bases, and 19 bases lay in between. DNA for the CDR3: TGTGCCAGCAGCCCACCGGGACTCCCTTACCACGAGCAGTACTTC. This translates into CASSPPGLPYHEQYF.

This clone has only one observation. The chain couples TRBV27 to TRBJ2-7; a possible D gene is TRBD2 (5 bases). The CDR3 has 17 residues. Germline CDR1 is MNHEY and CDR2 is SMNVEV (reference sequence). V lost 3 bases to trimming and J lost 6 bases, with 24 bases between them. For the CDR3, the DNA is TGTGCCAGCAGTTTTAGTTTATCAGGAGGTTACGCATTCGAGCAGTACTTC. Protein product: CASSFSLSGGYAFEQYF.

This chain links TRBV4-2 with TRBJ2-2; 12 bases are shared with TRBD1. The trim removed 3 bases at V and 3 bases at J, leaving 5 bases unmatched. This CDR3 spans 17 amino acids. Germline V gene data show CDR1 as LGHNA and CDR2 as YNFKEQ. The CDR3 DNA reads TGTGCCAGCAGCCAGGGGGGACAGGGGGCGTACACCGGGGAGCTGTTTTTT. It encodes CASSQGGQGAYTGELFF.

In DNA form, the CDR3 reads TGTGCCAGCAGCGGGAGGACAGGAGCCAATAACTACAATGAGCAGTTCTTC. This gives the protein CASSGRTGANNYNEQFF. The gene calls are TRBV9 and TRBJ2-1, with TRBD1 matching over 7 bases. Germline V gives CDR1 SGDLS, CDR2 YYNGEE. The CDR3 is 17 amino acids. Trimming cost V 3 bases and J 3 bases; bases outside gene matches: 12.